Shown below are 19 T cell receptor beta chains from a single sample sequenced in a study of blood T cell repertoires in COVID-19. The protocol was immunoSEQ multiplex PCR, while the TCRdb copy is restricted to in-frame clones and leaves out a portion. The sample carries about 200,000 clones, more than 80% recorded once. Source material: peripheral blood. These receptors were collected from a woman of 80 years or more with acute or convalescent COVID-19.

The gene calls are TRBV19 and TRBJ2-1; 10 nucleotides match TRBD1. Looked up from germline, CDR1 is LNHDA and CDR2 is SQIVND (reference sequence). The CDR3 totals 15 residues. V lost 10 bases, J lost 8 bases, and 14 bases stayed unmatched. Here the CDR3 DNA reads TGTGCCATTGCTCGAGGGACAGGGGATATGGATGAGCAGTTCTTC. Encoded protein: CAIARGTGDMDEQFF.

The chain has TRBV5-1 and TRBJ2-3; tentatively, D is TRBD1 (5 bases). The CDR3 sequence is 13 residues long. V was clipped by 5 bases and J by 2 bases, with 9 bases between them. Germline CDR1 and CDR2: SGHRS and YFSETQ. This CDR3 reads CASRQTVTDTQYF. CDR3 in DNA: TGCGCCAGCAGACAGACAGTCACAGATACGCAGTATTTT. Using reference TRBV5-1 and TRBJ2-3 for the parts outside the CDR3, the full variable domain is KAGVTQTPRYLIKTRGQQVTLSCSPISGHRSVSWYQQTPGQGLQFLFEYFSETQRNKGNFPGRFSGRQFSNSRSEMNVSTLELGDSALYLCASRQTVTDTQYFGPGTRLTVL.

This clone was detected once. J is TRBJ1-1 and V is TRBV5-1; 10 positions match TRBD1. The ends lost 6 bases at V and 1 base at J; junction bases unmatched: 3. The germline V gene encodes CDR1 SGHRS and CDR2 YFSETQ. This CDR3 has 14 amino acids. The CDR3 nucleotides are TGCGCCAGCAAAGGACAGGGGGAGAACACTGAAGCTTTCTTT. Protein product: CASKGQGENTEAFF.

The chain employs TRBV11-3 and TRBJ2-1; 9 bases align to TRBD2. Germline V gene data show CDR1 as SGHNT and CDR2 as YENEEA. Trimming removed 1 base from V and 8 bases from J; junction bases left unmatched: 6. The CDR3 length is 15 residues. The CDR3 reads CASSLAAGGRDEQFF. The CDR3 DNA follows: TGTGCCAGCAGCTTAGCAGCGGGAGGAAGGGATGAGCAGTTCTTC.

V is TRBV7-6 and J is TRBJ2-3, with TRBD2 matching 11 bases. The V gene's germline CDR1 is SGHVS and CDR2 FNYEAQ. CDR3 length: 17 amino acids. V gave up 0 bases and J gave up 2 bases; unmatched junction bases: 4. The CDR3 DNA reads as TGTGCCAGCAGCTTAGCCCTTAGCGGGGGGGCCACAGATACGCAGTATTTT. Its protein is CASSLALSGGATDTQYF.

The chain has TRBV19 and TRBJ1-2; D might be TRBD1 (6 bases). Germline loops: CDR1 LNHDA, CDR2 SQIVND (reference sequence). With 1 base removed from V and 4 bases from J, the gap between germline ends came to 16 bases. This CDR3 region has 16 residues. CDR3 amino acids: CASSIGRDGGLYGYTF. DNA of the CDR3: TGTGCCAGTAGTATAGGTAGGGATGGGGGCCTCTATGGCTACACCTTC.

CDR3 protein: CASRPGSTGELFF. Here the CDR3 DNA reads TGTGCCTCGAGGCCGGGGAGCACCGGGGAGCTGTTTTTT. The chain links TRBV24-1 to TRBJ2-2; possible D gene TRBD2, 5 bases. V was trimmed by 12 bases and J by 4 bases, leaving 14 bases between them. Per germline, CDR1 KGHDR and CDR2 SFDVKD. The CDR3 has 13 residues.

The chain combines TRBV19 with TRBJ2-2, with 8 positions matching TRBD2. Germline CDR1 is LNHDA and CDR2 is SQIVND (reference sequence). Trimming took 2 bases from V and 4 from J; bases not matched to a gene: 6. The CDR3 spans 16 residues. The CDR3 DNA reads TGTGCCAGTAGTATAAATGGCGGGAGGCCCACCGGGGAGCTGTTTTTT. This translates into CASSINGGRPTGELFF.

The CDR3 loop is CASSSGTGRITQHF. Here the CDR3 DNA reads TGTGCCAGCAGTTCCGGGACAGGTCGGATCACCCAGCATTTT. The chain employs TRBV7-2 and TRBJ1-5; 8 bases line up with TRBD1. The CDR3 totals 14 residues. Germline V gene data show CDR1 as SGHTA and CDR2 as FQGNSA. V shed 6 bases, J shed 11 bases, and the junction held 12 bases outside the gene matches.

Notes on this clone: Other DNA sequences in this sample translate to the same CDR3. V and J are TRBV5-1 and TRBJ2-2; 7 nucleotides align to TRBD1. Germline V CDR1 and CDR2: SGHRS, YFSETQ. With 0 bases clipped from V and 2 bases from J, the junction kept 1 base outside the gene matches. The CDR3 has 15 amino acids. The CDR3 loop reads CASSLGQGNTGELFF. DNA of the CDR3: TGCGCCAGCAGCTTGGGACAGGGTAACACCGGGGAGCTGTTTTTT.

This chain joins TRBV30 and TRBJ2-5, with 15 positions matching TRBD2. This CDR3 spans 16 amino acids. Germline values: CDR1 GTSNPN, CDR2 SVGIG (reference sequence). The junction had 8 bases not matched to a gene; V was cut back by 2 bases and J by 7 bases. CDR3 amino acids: CAWSNSGTSGGWTQYF. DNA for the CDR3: TGTGCCTGGAGTAACTCCGGGACTAGCGGGGGGTGGACCCAGTACTTC.

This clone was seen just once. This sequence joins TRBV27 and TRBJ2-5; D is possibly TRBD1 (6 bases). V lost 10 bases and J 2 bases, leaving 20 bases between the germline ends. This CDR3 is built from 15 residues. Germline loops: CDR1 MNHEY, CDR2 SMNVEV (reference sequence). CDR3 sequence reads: CATGDPIRLQETQYF. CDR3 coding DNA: TGTGCCACAGGGGACCCCATAAGGTTACAAGAGACCCAGTACTTC.

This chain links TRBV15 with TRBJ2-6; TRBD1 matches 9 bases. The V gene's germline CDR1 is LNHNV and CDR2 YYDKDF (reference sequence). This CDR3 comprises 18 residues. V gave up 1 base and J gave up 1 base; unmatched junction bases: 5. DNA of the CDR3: TGTGCCACCAGCAGAGCCGGGACAGGGATTTCTGGGGCCAACGTCCTGACTTTC. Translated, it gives CATSRAGTGISGANVLTF.

The CDR3 DNA sequence: TGTGCCAGTAGTATCGAAAGCGCTAGTAACTATGGCTACACCTTC. Protein product: CASSIESASNYGYTF. The chain carries TRBV19 and TRBJ1-2; D uncertain. The CDR3 has 15 residues. V was clipped by 3 bases and J by 1 base, with 12 bases between them. Germline V CDR1 and CDR2: LNHDA, SQIVND (reference sequence).

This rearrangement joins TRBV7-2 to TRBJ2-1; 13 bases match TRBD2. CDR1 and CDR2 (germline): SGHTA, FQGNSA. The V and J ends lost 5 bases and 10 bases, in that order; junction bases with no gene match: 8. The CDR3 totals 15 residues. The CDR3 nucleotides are TGTGCCAGCAGCCCTGGGACTAGCGGGGCGAGAGAGCAGTTCTTC. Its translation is CASSPGTSGAREQFF.

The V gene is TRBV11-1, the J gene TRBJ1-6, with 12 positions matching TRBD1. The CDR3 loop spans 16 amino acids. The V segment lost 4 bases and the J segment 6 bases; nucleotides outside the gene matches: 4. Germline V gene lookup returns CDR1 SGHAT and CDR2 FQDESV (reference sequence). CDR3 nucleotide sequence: TGTGCCAGCAGCTCCGGGACAGGGGGCTTTAATTCACCCCTCCACTTT. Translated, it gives CASSSGTGGFNSPLHF.

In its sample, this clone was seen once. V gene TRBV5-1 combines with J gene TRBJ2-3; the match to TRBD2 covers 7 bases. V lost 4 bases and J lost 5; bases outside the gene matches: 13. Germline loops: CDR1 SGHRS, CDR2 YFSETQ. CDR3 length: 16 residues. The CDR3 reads CASSPEPAGSRDTQYF. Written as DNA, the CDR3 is TGCGCCAGCAGCCCGGAGCCAGCGGGATCTAGAGATACGCAGTATTTT. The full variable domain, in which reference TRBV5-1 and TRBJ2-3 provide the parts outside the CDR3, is KAGVTQTPRYLIKTRGQQVTLSCSPISGHRSVSWYQQTPGQGLQFLFEYFSETQRNKGNFPGRFSGRQFSNSRSEMNVSTLELGDSALYLCASSPEPAGSRDTQYFGPGTRLTVL.

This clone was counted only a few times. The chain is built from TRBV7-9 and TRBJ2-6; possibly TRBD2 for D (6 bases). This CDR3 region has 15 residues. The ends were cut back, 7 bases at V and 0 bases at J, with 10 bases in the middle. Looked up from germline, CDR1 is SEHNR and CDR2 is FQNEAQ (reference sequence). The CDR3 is CASTWGDSGANVLTF. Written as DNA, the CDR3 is TGTGCCAGCACCTGGGGGGACTCTGGGGCCAACGTCCTGACTTTC. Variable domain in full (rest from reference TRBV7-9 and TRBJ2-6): DTGVSQNPRHKITKRGQNVTFRCDPISEHNRLYWYRQTLGQGPEFLTYFQNEAQLEKSRLLSDRFSAERPKGSFSTLEIQRTEQGDSAMYLCASTWGDSGANVLTFGAGSRLTVL.

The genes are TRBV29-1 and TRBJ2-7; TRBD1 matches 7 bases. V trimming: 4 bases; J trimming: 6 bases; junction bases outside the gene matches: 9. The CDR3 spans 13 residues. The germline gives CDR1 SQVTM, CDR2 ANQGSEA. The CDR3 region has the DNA TGCAGCGTTGGTTTTACAGGGGAACCCGAGCAGTACTTC. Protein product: CSVGFTGEPEQYF.